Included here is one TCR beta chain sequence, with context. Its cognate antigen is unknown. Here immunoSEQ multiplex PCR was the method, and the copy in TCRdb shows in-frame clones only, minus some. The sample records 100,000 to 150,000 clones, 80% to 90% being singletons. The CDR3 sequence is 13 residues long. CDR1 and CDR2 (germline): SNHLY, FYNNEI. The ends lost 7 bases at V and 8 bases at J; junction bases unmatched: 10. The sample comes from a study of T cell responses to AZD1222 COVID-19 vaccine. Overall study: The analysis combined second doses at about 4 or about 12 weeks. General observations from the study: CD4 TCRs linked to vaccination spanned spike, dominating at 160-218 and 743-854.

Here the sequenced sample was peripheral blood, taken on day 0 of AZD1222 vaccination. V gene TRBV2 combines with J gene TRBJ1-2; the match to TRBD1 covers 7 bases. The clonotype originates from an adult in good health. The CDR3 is CASTDRALGGYTF. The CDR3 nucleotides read TGTGCCAGCACTGACAGGGCCCTGGGGGGCTACACCTTC.